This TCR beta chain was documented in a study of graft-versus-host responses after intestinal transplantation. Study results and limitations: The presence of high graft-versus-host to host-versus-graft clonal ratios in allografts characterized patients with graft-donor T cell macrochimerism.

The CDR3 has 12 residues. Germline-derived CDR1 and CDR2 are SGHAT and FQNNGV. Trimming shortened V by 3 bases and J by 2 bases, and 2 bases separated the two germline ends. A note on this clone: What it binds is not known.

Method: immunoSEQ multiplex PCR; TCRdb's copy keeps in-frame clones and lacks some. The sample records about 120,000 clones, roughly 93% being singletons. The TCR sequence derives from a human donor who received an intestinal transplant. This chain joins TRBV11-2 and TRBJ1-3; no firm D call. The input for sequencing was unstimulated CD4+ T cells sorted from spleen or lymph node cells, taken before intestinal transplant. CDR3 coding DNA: TGTGCCAGCAGCTTTACTGGAAACACCATATATTTT. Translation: CASSFTGNTIYF.